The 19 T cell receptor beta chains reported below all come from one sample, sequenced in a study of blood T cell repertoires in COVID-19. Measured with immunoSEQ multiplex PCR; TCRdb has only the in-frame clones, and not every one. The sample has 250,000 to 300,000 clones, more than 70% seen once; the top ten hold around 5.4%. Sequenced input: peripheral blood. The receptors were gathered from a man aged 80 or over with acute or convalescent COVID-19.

DNA for the CDR3: TGTGCCAGCAGCTTAAGTCGGTTCTCCTATAATTCACCCCTCCACTTT. Residues: CASSLSRFSYNSPLHF. The chain links TRBV5-4 to TRBJ1-6; D gene unclear. The V and J ends lost 2 bases and 0 bases respectively, with 9 bases between them. The CDR3 is 16 residues long. Per the germline V gene, CDR1 is SGHNT and CDR2 is YYREEE (reference sequence).

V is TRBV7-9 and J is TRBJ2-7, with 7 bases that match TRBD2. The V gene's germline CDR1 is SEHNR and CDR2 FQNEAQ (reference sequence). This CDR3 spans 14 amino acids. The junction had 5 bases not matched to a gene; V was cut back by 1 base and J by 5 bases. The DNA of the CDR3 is TGTGCCAGCAGCTTAGAGGGGAGGGAGAACGAGCAGTACTTC. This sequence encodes CASSLEGRENEQYF.

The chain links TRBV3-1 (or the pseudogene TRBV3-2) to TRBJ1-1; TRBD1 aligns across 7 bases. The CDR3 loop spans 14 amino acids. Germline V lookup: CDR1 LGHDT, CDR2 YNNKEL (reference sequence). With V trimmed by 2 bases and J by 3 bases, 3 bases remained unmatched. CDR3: CASSQTGVYTEAFF. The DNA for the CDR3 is TGTGCCAGCAGCCAAACAGGGGTCTACACTGAAGCTTTCTTT.

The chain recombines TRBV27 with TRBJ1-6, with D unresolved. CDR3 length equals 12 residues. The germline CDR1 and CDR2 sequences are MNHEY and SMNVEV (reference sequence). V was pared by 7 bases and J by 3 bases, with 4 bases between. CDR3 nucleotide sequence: TGTGCCAGCACCCGCTATAATTCACCCCTCCACTTT. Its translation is CASTRYNSPLHF.

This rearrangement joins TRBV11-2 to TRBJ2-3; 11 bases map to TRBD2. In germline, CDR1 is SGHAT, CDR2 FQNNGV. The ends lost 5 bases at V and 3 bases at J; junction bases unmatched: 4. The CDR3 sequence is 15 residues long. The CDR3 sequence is CASSRGTSGTDTQYF. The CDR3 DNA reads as TGTGCCAGCAGCCGTGGGACTAGCGGTACAGATACGCAGTATTTT.

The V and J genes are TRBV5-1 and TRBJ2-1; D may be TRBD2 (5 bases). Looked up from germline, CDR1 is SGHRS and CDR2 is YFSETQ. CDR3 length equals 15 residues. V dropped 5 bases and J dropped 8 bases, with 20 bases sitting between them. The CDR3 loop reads CASRTAPGGADEQFF. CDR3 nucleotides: TGCGCCAGCAGAACCGCCCCCGGAGGAGCAGATGAGCAGTTCTTC. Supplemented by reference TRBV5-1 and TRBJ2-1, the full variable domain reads KAGVTQTPRYLIKTRGQQVTLSCSPISGHRSVSWYQQTPGQGLQFLFEYFSETQRNKGNFPGRFSGRQFSNSRSEMNVSTLELGDSALYLCASRTAPGGADEQFFGPGTRLTVL.

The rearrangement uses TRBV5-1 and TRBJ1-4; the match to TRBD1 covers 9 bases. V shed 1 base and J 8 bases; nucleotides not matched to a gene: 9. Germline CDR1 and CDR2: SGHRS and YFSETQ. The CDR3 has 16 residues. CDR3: CASSLPRQGGREKLFF. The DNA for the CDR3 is TGCGCCAGCAGCTTGCCCAGACAGGGGGGTAGAGAAAAACTGTTTTTT.

CDR3 region: CAWSDSGRAYNEQFF. CDR3 DNA: TGTGCCTGGAGTGATAGCGGGAGGGCCTACAATGAGCAGTTCTTC. The chain combines TRBV30 with TRBJ2-1, with TRBD2 matching 11 bases. Germline CDR1 reads GTSNPN; CDR2 reads SVGIG (reference sequence). CDR3 length equals 15 residues. V trimming: 1 base; J trimming: 2 bases; junction bases outside the gene matches: 1. Complete variable domain (other parts from reference TRBV30 and TRBJ2-1): SQTIHQWPATLVQPVGSPLSLECTVEGTSNPNLYWYRQAAGRGLQLLFYSVGIGQISSEVPQNLSASRPQDRQFILSSKKLLLSDSGFYLCAWSDSGRAYNEQFFGPGTRLTVL.

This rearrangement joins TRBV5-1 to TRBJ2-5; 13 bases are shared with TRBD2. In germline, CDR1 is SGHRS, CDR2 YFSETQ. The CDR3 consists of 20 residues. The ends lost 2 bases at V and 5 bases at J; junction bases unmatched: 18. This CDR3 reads CASSFAPGLAGSGSRETQYF. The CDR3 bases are TGCGCCAGCAGCTTCGCCCCGGGACTAGCGGGGTCGGGGTCGAGGGAGACCCAGTACTTC.

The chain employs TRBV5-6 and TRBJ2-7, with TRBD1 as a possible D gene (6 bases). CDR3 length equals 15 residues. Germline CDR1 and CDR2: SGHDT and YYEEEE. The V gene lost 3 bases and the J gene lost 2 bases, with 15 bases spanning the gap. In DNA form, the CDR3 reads TGTGCCAGCAGCTATGTTCGAGACAGGACCTACGAGCAGTACTTC. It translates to CASSYVRDRTYEQYF.

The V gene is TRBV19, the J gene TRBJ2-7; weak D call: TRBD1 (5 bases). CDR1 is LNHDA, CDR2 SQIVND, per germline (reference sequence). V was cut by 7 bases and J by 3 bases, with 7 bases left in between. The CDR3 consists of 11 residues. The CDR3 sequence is CASTQGYEQYF. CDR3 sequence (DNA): TGTGCCAGTACTCAGGGCTACGAGCAGTACTTC.

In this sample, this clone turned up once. The DNA of the CDR3 is TGTGCCAGCAGTTGGAAAGGGACAGTACGCGACGAGCAGTACTTC. Protein product: CASSWKGTVRDEQYF. The V and J genes are TRBV27 and TRBJ2-7; 7 positions agree with TRBD1. The V and J ends lost 4 bases and 5 bases, in that order; junction bases with no gene match: 11. The CDR3 has 15 amino acids. Germline values: CDR1 MNHEY, CDR2 SMNVEV (reference sequence).

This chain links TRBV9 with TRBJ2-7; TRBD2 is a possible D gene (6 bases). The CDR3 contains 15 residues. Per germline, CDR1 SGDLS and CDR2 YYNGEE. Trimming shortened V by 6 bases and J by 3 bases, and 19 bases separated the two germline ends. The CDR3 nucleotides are TGTGCCAGCACCCCCGAAGCCGCCGGGGGCTACGAGCAGTACTTC. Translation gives CASTPEAAGGYEQYF.

In DNA form, the CDR3 reads TGTGCCAGCAGTTTAGAGGGGGACAGGGAAGCTTTCTTT. It is translated as CASSLEGDREAFF. The rearrangement joins TRBV12-3 or TRBV12-4 to TRBJ1-1, with 8 bases lining up with TRBD1. V was clipped by 1 base and J by 8 bases; unmatched bases: 3. CDR3 size: 13 residues.

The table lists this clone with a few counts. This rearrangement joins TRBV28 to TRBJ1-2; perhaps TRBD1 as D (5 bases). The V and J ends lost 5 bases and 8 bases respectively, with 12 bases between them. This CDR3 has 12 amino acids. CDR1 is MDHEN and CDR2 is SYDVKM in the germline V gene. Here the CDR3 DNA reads TGTGCCAGCAGTCAAGGGGATTGGGGCTACACCTTC. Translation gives CASSQGDWGYTF.

CDR3 amino acids: CASSPGPGAYEQYF. In DNA, the CDR3 is TGTGCCAGCAGCCCAGGGCCTGGGGCTTACGAGCAGTACTTC. The V and J genes are TRBV9 and TRBJ2-7, with a possible D match to TRBD1 (5 bases). V was cut by 4 bases and J by 4 bases, with 15 bases left in between. The CDR3 has 14 residues. The germline V gene encodes CDR1 SGDLS and CDR2 YYNGEE.

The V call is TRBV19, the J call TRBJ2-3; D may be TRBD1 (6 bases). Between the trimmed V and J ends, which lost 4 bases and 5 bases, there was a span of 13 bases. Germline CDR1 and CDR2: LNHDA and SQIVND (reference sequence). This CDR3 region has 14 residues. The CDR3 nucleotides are TGTGCCAGTAGTAGTGGGGGCTATGAAGATACGCAGTATTTT. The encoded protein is CASSSGGYEDTQYF. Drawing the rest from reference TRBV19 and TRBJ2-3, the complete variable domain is DGGITQSPKYLFRKEGQNVTLSCEQNLNHDAMYWYRQDPGQGLRLIYYSQIVNDFQKGDIAEGYSVSREKKESFPLTVTSAQKNPTAFYLCASSSGGYEDTQYFGPGTRLTVL.

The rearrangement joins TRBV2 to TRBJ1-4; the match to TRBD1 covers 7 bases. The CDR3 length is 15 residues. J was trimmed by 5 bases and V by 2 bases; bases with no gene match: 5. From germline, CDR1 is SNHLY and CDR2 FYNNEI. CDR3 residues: CASSEMGTANEKLFF. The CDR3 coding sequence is TGTGCCAGCAGTGAAATGGGGACAGCGAATGAAAAACTGTTTTTT.

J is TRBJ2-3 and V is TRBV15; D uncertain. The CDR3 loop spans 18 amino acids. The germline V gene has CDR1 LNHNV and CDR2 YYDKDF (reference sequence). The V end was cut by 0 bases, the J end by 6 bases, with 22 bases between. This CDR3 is CATSRDQVGVPLADTQYF. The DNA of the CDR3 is TGTGCCACCAGCAGAGATCAGGTCGGTGTTCCATTGGCGGATACGCAGTATTTT.